The rows below give T cell receptor beta chains drawn from one sample of a study of T cells in Graves' hyperthyroidism and ophthalmopathy. TCRdb itself ran the multiplex PCR reads through MiXCR, one entry per CDR3 protein. This sample has more than 550,000 distinct CDR3 sequences, with 17% found just once. The specimen was blood. The receptors stem from a man aged 50 or older with Graves' hyperthyroidism. The CDR3 runs from the conserved cysteine through the conserved F or W. The order of the fields is clone size, D gene, V gene, J gene, CDR3 DNA, CDR3 protein. The D gene is left open where the match is weak. The size entry is marked missing in some rows and otherwise reads once, few, many or a size class.

few	.	TRBV19	TRBJ1-5	TGTGCCAGTAATGCAGGGAGTCAGCCCCAGCATTTT	CASNAGSQPQHF
many	.	TRBV30	TRBJ1-1	TGTGCCTGGAACCGAGAGGGGTACACTGAAGCTTTCTTT	CAWNREGYTEAFF
many	TRBD2	TRBV28	TRBJ2-7	TGTGCCAGCAGTACTCCGACTAGCGGGACTTCCTACGAGCAGTACTTC	CASSTPTSGTSYEQYF
few	TRBD2	TRBV20-1	TRBJ2-3	TGCAGTGCTCGCAAGACTAGCGGGACGAATTTGGGTACGCAGTATTTT	CSARKTSGTNLGTQYF
many	.	TRBV2	TRBJ2-1	TGTGCCAGCAGTGAGCGCGGGCAGTCCTACAATGAGCAGTTCTTC	CASSERGQSYNEQFF
many	TRBD2	TRBV7-2	TRBJ2-1	TGTGCCAGCAGGTTAGGCACTAGCGGGATAGGTGAGCAGTTCTTC	CASRLGTSGIGEQFF
few	.	TRBV2	TRBJ2-1	TGTGCCAGCAGTGAAGCCGTTCGGGGCTCCTACAATGAGCAGTTCTTC	CASSEAVRGSYNEQFF
many	TRBD1	TRBV18	TRBJ2-1	TGTGCCAGCTCACCGGGACAGGGCGGGAGCGATGAGCAGTTCTTC	CASSPGQGGSDEQFF
.	.	TRBV18	TRBJ2-1	TGTGCCAGCTCCCACAGCAGTCCCAAGGGCTTCGAATACAATGAGCAGTTCTTC	CASSHSSPKGFEYNEQFF
few	TRBD1	TRBV9	TRBJ2-3	TGTGCCAGCAGCGTAGTGGGACAGGGGCCAGATACGCAGTATTTT	CASSVVGQGPDTQYF
many	.	TRBV12-3/TRBV12-4	TRBJ2-7	TGTGCCAGCAGTCCCCGACAGGTCGGGTTCGAGCAGTACTTC	CASSPRQVGFEQYF
few	TRBD1	TRBV28	TRBJ1-5	TGTGCCAGCAGTTTGGGACAGGGAGTTAGCAATCAGCCCCAGCATTTT	CASSLGQGVSNQPQHF
.	TRBD1	TRBV4-2	TRBJ1-6	TGTGCCAGCAGCCGGTCAGCACCATACAGGGGGGTTTCACCCCTCCACTTT	CASSRSAPYRGVSPLHF
.	.	TRBV4-1	TRBJ1-4	TGCGCCAGCAGCCAACAGGGTTCAGCGGGTGAAAAACTGTTTTTT	CASSQQGSAGEKLFF
many	.	TRBV27	TRBJ2-1	TGTGCCAGCAGCCCGCTTCAGTTGGGTGAGCAGTTCTTC	CASSPLQLGEQFF
.	.	TRBV5-1	TRBJ2-5	TGCGCCAGCAGCTTGGAGTTGGGTCTGGGGAGAGAGACCCAGTACTTC	CASSLELGLGRETQYF
many	TRBD1	TRBV14	TRBJ2-5	TGTGCCAGCAGCCATCCCCCGACAGGGGAGACCCAGTACTTC	CASSHPPTGETQYF
.	TRBD2	TRBV11-2	TRBJ2-7	TGTGCCAGCAGTAGGGGGACTAGCGGGAGTACCGGGCAGTACTTC	CASSRGTSGSTGQYF
few	TRBD2	TRBV6-2/TRBV6-3	TRBJ2-2	TGTGCCAGCTCCCTAGCGGGAGATGGGGAGCTGTTTTTT	CASSLAGDGELFF
many	TRBD1	TRBV12-3/TRBV12-4	TRBJ2-6	TGTGCCAGCACCATTTTTGGGACAGGAATCTCTGGGGCCAACGTCCTGACTTTC	CASTIFGTGISGANVLTF
many	TRBD2	TRBV12-3/TRBV12-4	TRBJ2-2	TGTGCCAGCAGTTCTAGCGGGAGGGCCTTCGGGGAGCTGTTTTTT	CASSSSGRAFGELFF
many	.	TRBV10-3	TRBJ2-1	TGTGCCATCAGCCGGTCGGGGTTTGTTGGCTCTAGTGGTGAGCAGTTCTTC	CAISRSGFVGSSGEQFF
many	TRBD2	TRBV7-2	TRBJ2-1	TGTGCCAGCAGCTTAGAAGCGGGAGTCGGCAATGAGCAGTTCTTC	CASSLEAGVGNEQFF
many	.	TRBV11-2	TRBJ2-7	TGTGCCAGCAGCTTAGACCAGCGGGACAAATACGAGCAGTACTTC	CASSLDQRDKYEQYF
many	TRBD1	TRBV14	TRBJ2-1	TGTGCCAGCAGCTTAGGACAGGGTCCCTACAATGAGCAGTTCTTC	CASSLGQGPYNEQFF
many	TRBD2	TRBV2	TRBJ2-7	TGTGCCAGCAGTGAAGGGCTAGCGGGAGAACCCGCCTACGAGCAGTACTTC	CASSEGLAGEPAYEQYF
many	.	TRBV2	TRBJ1-2	TGTGCCAGCAAACAGTATGGCTACACCTTC	CASKQYGYTF
.	TRBD1	TRBV13	TRBJ2-5	TGTGCCAGCAGCACCCAACAGGGGGCGGAGACCCAGTACTTC	CASSTQQGAETQYF
many	.	TRBV6-2/TRBV6-3	TRBJ1-2	TGTGCCAGCAGTTACTCGATTATGAGGGACGGCTACACCTTC	CASSYSIMRDGYTF
few	TRBD1	TRBV2	TRBJ2-7	TGTGCCAGCACCCTGGACAGGGTGCGTTACGAGCAGTACTTC	CASTLDRVRYEQYF
.	TRBD2	TRBV12-3/TRBV12-4	TRBJ2-3	TGTGCCAGCAGAAAGACTAGCGGAACAGATACGCAGTATTTT	CASRKTSGTDTQYF
few	TRBD1	TRBV4-1	TRBJ1-5	TGCGCCAGCAGCGGAGGGACAGGGATTCAGCCCCAGCATTTT	CASSGGTGIQPQHF
.	.	TRBV24-1	TRBJ2-1	TGTGCCACCAGTGATCAAGACCGGGACAACAATGAGCAGTTCTTC	CATSDQDRDNNEQFF
many	TRBD2	TRBV6-1	TRBJ2-7	TGTGCCAAAGGACTAGCGGGAGTAATGGGCTCCTACGAGCAGTACTTC	CAKGLAGVMGSYEQYF
few	.	TRBV20-1	TRBJ2-3	TGCAGTGCTAGAGAGGGGGCGGGAACGGGCACAGATACGCAGTATTTT	CSAREGAGTGTDTQYF
few	TRBD2	TRBV7-2	TRBJ2-5	TGTGCCAGCAGCACCCCGAGTTTAGCGGGAGGTACGGGAACGTTAGCCCAGTACTTC	CASSTPSLAGGTGTLAQYF
many	.	TRBV3-1	TRBJ1-1	TGTGCCAGCAGCCAAGACTGGACTGAAGCTTTCTTT	CASSQDWTEAFF
few	.	TRBV28	TRBJ2-5	TGTGCCAGCAGACAAAGGGGCACGCTCCAAGAGACCCAGTACTTC	CASRQRGTLQETQYF
many	.	TRBV28	TRBJ1-1	TGTGCCAGCTCAAAAAGGGCGAACACTGAAGCTTTCTTT	CASSKRANTEAFF
few	.	TRBV5-1	TRBJ1-3	TGCGCCAGCAGCCAGACAGGCCCTGGAAACACCATATATTTT	CASSQTGPGNTIYF
many	.	TRBV28	TRBJ1-1	TGTGCCAGCAGCCCGCAAGCCCCCGGAAAGGAGAAAGCTTTCTTT	CASSPQAPGKEKAFF
.	.	TRBV19	TRBJ2-1	TGTGCCAGTAGTATCCCCAAGCGGGCAAGCAATGAGCAGTTCTTC	CASSIPKRASNEQFF
.	.	TRBV20-1	TRBJ2-4	TGCAGCCTTTTATTAGTGACCAAAAACATTCAGTACTTC	CSLLLVTKNIQYF
many	TRBD1	TRBV2	TRBJ2-7	TGTGCCAGCAGCGAGTCGGGACAGGGAATCCACGAGCAGTACTTC	CASSESGQGIHEQYF
many	.	TRBV27	TRBJ2-1	TGTGCCAGCAGTTTACTTGAATACAATGAGCAGTTCTTC	CASSLLEYNEQFF